The 11 T cell receptor beta chains presented below share a single source sample, sequenced in a study of shared clonotypes between healthy human individuals. Libraries were prepared by immunoSEQ multiplex PCR; TCRdb keeps only in-frame clonotypes and omits some of them. The data hold over 2,000,000 clones, with 93% observed a single time. Naive CD8 cells lacked CD45RO and underwent positive selection for CCR7, leaving out terminally differentiated effector memory CD45RA+ cells. The specimen was naive CD8+ T cells from PBMCs. The receptor source for this set is a young man in good health. Some clones in this sample may be carry-over from other donors' samples.

This clone turned up a few times. Different DNA sequences within this sample yield the same CDR3. This chain links TRBV27 with TRBJ1-2; 10 nucleotides match TRBD1. Trimming cost V 4 bases and J 2 bases; bases outside gene matches: 1. In germline, CDR1 is MNHEY, CDR2 SMNVEV (reference sequence). The CDR3 covers 14 residues. The CDR3 is CASSWTGGNYGYTF. The CDR3 bases are TGTGCCAGCAGTTGGACAGGGGGGAACTATGGCTACACCTTC.

CDR3 region: CASSSGTSDTGELFF. CDR3 in DNA: TGTGCCAGCAGTTCCGGGACTAGTGATACCGGGGAGCTGTTTTTT. This sequence joins TRBV28 and TRBJ2-2; 8 bases match TRBD2. This CDR3 has 15 amino acids. Germline V lookup: CDR1 MDHEN, CDR2 SYDVKM. With 4 bases clipped from V and 5 bases from J, the junction kept 6 bases outside the gene matches.

This chain connects TRBV18 to TRBJ2-1, with 7 nucleotides matching TRBD1. Trimming removed 3 bases from V and 9 bases from J; junction bases left unmatched: 14. The V gene's germline CDR1 is KGHSH and CDR2 LQKENI. CDR3 length equals 16 residues. CDR3 in DNA: TGTGCCAGCTCACCTCGGGACAGTCCAGGGATCACTGAGCAGTTCTTC. It specifies CASSPRDSPGITEQFF.

The chain combines TRBV18 with TRBJ2-1; tentatively, D is TRBD1 or TRBD2 (6 bases each). Deletions cut 1 base from V and 3 bases from J, with 10 bases between. The CDR3 contains 15 residues. Germline CDR1 is KGHSH and CDR2 is LQKENI. Here the CDR3 reads CASSPRGADYNEQFF. CDR3 nucleotides: TGTGCCAGCTCACCACGGGGGGCCGACTACAATGAGCAGTTCTTC.

The chain combines TRBV9 with TRBJ2-7; D uncertain. The CDR3 covers 11 residues. The ends were cut back, 7 bases at V and 2 bases at J, with 7 bases in the middle. Germline assignment: CDR1 SGDLS and CDR2 YYNGEE. CDR3 DNA: TGTGCCAGCCCCGAACCCTACGAGCAGTACTTC. Translated: CASPEPYEQYF.

The chain is built from TRBV13 and TRBJ2-2, with 7 bases lining up with TRBD2. The length of the CDR3 is 15 residues. Trimming at V came to 2 bases and at J to 7 bases, leaving 7 bases not matched to a gene. Germline V CDR1 and CDR2: PRHDT, FYEKMQ (reference sequence). The CDR3 is CASSLWFRGSGELFF. DNA of the CDR3: TGTGCCAGCAGCTTATGGTTCCGCGGGAGCGGGGAGCTGTTTTTT. The entire variable domain, with the rest obtained from reference TRBV13 and TRBJ2-2, is as follows: AAGVIQSPRHLIKEKRETATLKCYPIPRHDTVYWYQQGPGQDPQFLISFYEKMQSDKGSIPDRFSAQQFSDYHSELNMSSLELGDSALYFCASSLWFRGSGELFFGEGSRLTVL.

The chain employs TRBV7-9 and TRBJ2-1; D ambiguous. This CDR3 has 12 amino acids. From germline, CDR1 is SEHNR and CDR2 FQNEAQ (reference sequence). The V end lost 4 bases, the J end lost 6 bases, and 7 bases lay between the germline ends. The CDR3 nucleotides are TGTGCCAGCAGCTCGTACACCAATGAGCAGTTCTTC. Translating gives CASSSYTNEQFF. Supplemented by reference TRBV7-9 and TRBJ2-1, the full variable domain reads DTGVSQNPRHKITKRGQNVTFRCDPISEHNRLYWYRQTLGQGPEFLTYFQNEAQLEKSRLLSDRFSAERPKGSFSTLEIQRTEQGDSAMYLCASSSYTNEQFFGPGTRLTVL.

This clone was seen only once. The V gene is TRBV6-5, the J gene TRBJ1-4; perhaps TRBD1 as D (6 bases). The CDR3 covers 12 residues. Germline CDR1 MNHEY, CDR2 SVGAGI. DNA of the CDR3: TGTGGCCGTGGAGGGGGTAATGAAAAACTGTTTTTT. Its translation is CGRGGGNEKLFF.

This clone was seen a single time. The chain links TRBV28 to TRBJ2-7, with TRBD2 matching over 7 bases. Germline V gives CDR1 MDHEN, CDR2 SYDVKM. Trimming cost V 4 bases and J 5 bases; bases outside gene matches: 8. CDR3 length equals 14 residues. CDR3 bases: TGTGCCAGCAGTTGGCGCGGGGGAGGTGACGAGCAGTACTTC. It encodes CASSWRGGGDEQYF.

V gene TRBV15 combines with J gene TRBJ2-5; D may correspond to TRBD1 or TRBD2 (6 bases each). CDR3 length equals 14 residues. Trimming took off 0 bases at V and 4 bases at J, with 9 bases between the two ends. Germline V gene sequence: CDR1 LNHNV, CDR2 YYDKDF (reference sequence). CDR3 nucleotides: TGTGCCACCAGCAGAGATGGGGGGCGAGAGACCCAGTACTTC. This encodes CATSRDGGRETQYF.

The chain links TRBV7-2 to TRBJ1-3; D is unclear. This CDR3 spans 14 amino acids. Looked up from germline, CDR1 is SGHTA and CDR2 is FQGNSA. Trimming took 3 bases from V and 4 from J, leaving 10 bases between them. CDR3 sequence (DNA): TGTGCCAGCAGCTTTTTTCAGGAGGGAAACACCATATATTTT. Its protein is CASSFFQEGNTIYF.